This section outlines one TCR beta chain sequence together with its context. Its antigen is undetermined. After pathologic assessment, macro-dissection selected premalignant or tumor cells for extraction. The repertoire was sequenced with immunoSEQ multiplex PCR; TCRdb's copy has only in-frame clones and lacks some. The sample has about 9,800 clones; approximately 79% are singletons. This sample was taken from a study of immune evolution from preneoplasia to lung adenocarcinoma. The CDR3 length is 13 residues. Germline CDR1 MDHEN, CDR2 SYDVKM. V was trimmed by 4 bases and J by 5 bases, leaving 11 bases between them. Study results and caveats: Highest clonality occurred in KRAS-mutant, not EGFR-mutant or double wild-type, nodules. Normal lung had the highest top T cell clone frequencies. Normal lung had highest clonality; later lesions appeared denser, more diverse.

Sequenced sample: FFPE lung adenocarcinoma in situ tissue. The sequence was obtained from a person older than 75 with lung adenocarcinoma. The V call is TRBV28, the J call TRBJ1-2; D not resolved. The CDR3 is CASSSLMDYGYTF. The CDR3 DNA sequence: TGTGCCAGCAGTTCACTGATGGATTATGGCTACACCTTC.